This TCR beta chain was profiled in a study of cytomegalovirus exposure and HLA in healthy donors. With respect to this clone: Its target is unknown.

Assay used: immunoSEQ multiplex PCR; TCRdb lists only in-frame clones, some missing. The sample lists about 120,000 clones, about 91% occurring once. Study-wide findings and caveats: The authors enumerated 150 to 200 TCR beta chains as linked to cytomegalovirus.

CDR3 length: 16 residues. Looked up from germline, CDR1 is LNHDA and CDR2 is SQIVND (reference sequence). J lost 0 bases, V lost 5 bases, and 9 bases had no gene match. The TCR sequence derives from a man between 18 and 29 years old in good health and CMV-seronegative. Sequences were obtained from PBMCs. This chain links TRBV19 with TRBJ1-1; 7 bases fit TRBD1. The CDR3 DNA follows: TGTGCCAGTAGTGCCATCGCGGGACAGATGAACACTGAAGCTTTCTTT. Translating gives CASSAIAGQMNTEAFF.